Presented here are 9 T cell receptor beta chains from one specimen sequenced in a study of molecular identifiers for immune sequencing clone quantification. TCRdb redid the calling of the PCR reads with MiXCR, one entry per CDR3 protein. The sample comprises about 640,000 distinct CDR3 sequences, just under 20% of which are singletons, and roughly 0.83% rests with the top ten. Material for sequencing was naive CD8+ T cells from blood, with Jurkat cell RNA spiked in. Subset of the sample: FACS-sorted CD8+CD4-CCR7+CD45RA+ naive T cells. The origin of the receptors is a human donor in good health. Some libraries in this study had Jurkat cell RNA spiked in.

The genes are TRBV6-2 or TRBV6-3 and TRBJ2-2; weak D call: TRBD2 (5 bases). CDR1 and CDR2 from the germline V gene are MNHEY and SVGEGT. This CDR3 spans 15 amino acids. The ends were cut back, 5 bases at V and 0 bases at J, with 10 bases in the middle. CDR3: CASSGSDSNTGELFF. CDR3 DNA sequence: TGTGCCAGCAGTGGGAGTGATTCGAACACCGGGGAGCTGTTTTTT.

The V call is TRBV20-1, the J call TRBJ2-1; TRBD2 matches at 8 bases. Looked up from germline, CDR1 is DFQATT and CDR2 is SNEGSKA (reference sequence). Trimming took 3 bases from V and 6 from J; bases not matched to a gene: 10. The CDR3 is 15 residues long. CDR3 sequence reads: CSARTSRTSPNEQFF. In DNA, the CDR3 is TGCAGTGCTAGGACGAGTCGGACTAGCCCCAATGAGCAGTTCTTC.

This clonotype was counted ten times or more. V usage is TRBV19 and J usage is TRBJ2-3, with 8 bases that match TRBD2. The germline CDR1 and CDR2 sequences are LNHDA and SQIVND (reference sequence). The V segment lost 3 bases and the J segment 4 bases; nucleotides outside the gene matches: 6. This CDR3 is 15 amino acids long. CDR3 sequence reads: CASSIGSGGSDTQYF. The DNA of the CDR3 is TGTGCCAGTAGTATCGGCAGCGGGGGCTCAGATACGCAGTATTTT.

CDR3 nucleotides: TGTGCCATCGCCCGCGGGGGTGGTGAATATCAGCCCCAGCATTTT. Its protein product is CAIARGGGEYQPQHF. The chain links TRBV10-3 to TRBJ1-5; maybe TRBD1 (5 bases). Germline lookup yields CDR1 ENHRY and CDR2 SYGVKD. Trimming shortened V by 8 bases and J by 5 bases, and 19 bases separated the two germline ends. The CDR3 extends over 15 amino acids.

The chain employs TRBV6-5 and TRBJ2-1, with D possibly being TRBD2 (7 bases). The CDR3 runs to 15 residues. Trimming took off 6 bases at V and 5 bases at J, with 17 bases between the two ends. CDR1 MNHEY and CDR2 SVGAGI come from the germline V gene. The CDR3 region is CASRQRGGWDNEQFF. CDR3 coding DNA: TGTGCCAGCAGACAAAGGGGGGGTTGGGACAATGAGCAGTTCTTC.

This clonotype was detected ten times or more. At one end, the junction sequence differs from germline, possibly due to a read error. The chain employs TRBV7-9 and TRBJ2-2, with D hard to call. Germline V CDR1 and CDR2: SEHNR, FQNEAQ (reference sequence). The length of the CDR3 is 8 residues. The CDR3 loop is CVGGELFF. CDR3 DNA sequence: TGCGTAGGCGGGGAGCTGTTTTTT. The whole variable domain, filled in from reference TRBV7-9 and TRBJ2-2, reads DTGVSQNPRHKITKRGQNVTFRCDPISEHNRLYWYRQTLGQGPEFLTYFQNEAQLEKSRLLSDRFSAERPKGSFSTLEIQRTEQGDSAMYLCVGGELFFGEGSRLTVL.

Only a few counts were recorded for this clonotype. The genes are TRBV15 and TRBJ2-3; D may be TRBD2 (6 bases). Germline-derived CDR1 and CDR2 are LNHNV and YYDKDF (reference sequence). This CDR3 is built from 15 residues. With 8 bases removed from V and 0 bases from J, the gap between germline ends came to 15 bases. Written as DNA, the CDR3 is TGTGCCACCGGGACGGGAGTGAAGAGCACAGATACGCAGTATTTT. It encodes CATGTGVKSTDTQYF.

This clonotype was detected many times. This chain's CDR3 is CASSQDSTGKSYNEQFF. The CDR3, as DNA: TGCGCCAGCAGCCAAGACTCGACAGGGAAGTCCTACAATGAGCAGTTCTTC. The chain links TRBV4-3 to TRBJ2-1; 7 bases match TRBD1. The CDR3 extends over 17 amino acids. Losses at the gene ends were 0 bases for V and 1 base for J; bases not matched to a gene: 6. CDR1 is LGHNA, CDR2 YSLEER, per germline.

Regarding this clonotype: At one boundary the junction diverges from the germline segment, which might be a read error. The genes are TRBV12-3 or TRBV12-4 and TRBJ1-6; D may be TRBD1 (5 bases). The CDR3 covers 16 residues. The CDR3 nucleotides read TGTGCCAGCAGATTAGACGACAGCGACTATAATTCACCCGTCCACTTT. Translated, it gives CASRLDDSDYNSPVHF.